This paragraph covers one T cell receptor (beta chain) sequence. UMIs that had a 6-nucleotide sample barcode were put in using template switching. Reanalyzing the 5' RACE reads, TCRdb keeps one entry per CDR3 protein, without DNA. In all, the sample yields 310,000 or so distinct CDR3 sequences. The data derive from a study of monozygotic twins with inflammatory bowel disease. This CDR3 comprises 14 residues. The germline CDR1 and CDR2 sequences are SGHAT and FQNNGV. Phlebotomy per donor yielded a single 2.5 ml blood sample. Investigators pulled total RNA out of whole blood and did not sort T cells. The genes are TRBV11-2 and TRBJ2-1; TCRdb outputs TRBD1, but without DNA this stays unchecked. The receptor was derived from a human donor with ulcerative colitis or Crohn's disease, or a healthy co-twin of an affected twin (not recorded which). The sample consisted of blood. This CDR3 reads CASSSLPGYNEQFF. Combining the CDR3 with reference TRBV11-2 and TRBJ2-1 gives the whole variable domain EAGVAQSPRYKIIEKRQSVAFWCNPISGHATLYWYQQILGQGPKLLIQFQNNGVVDDSQLPKDRFSAERLKGVDSTLKIQPAKLEDSAVYLCASSSLPGYNEQFFGPGTRLTVL.